Described below is a single T cell receptor (beta chain) sequence and its context. Seattle's enrolled individuals joined amid active infection and were then monitored longitudinally. The sample belongs to a study of blood T cell repertoires in COVID-19. Study-level background: Some COVID-19 samples were acute and others convalescent; all came from the United States, Italy and Spain. From T cells, B-cell-depleted T cells, or PBMCs came the material, which was cDNA or gDNA.

CDR3 length: 15 residues. Germline CDR1 is MDHEN and CDR2 is SYDVKM. V lost 3 bases and J lost 8; bases outside the gene matches: 6. Source study methods: Reference gene primer amplification yielded estimated nucleated cell counts. TCRdb's copy holds only in-frame clones and misses some; the assay was immunoSEQ multiplex PCR. V and J calls plus clone size are reproduced from that table; the DNA served to infer D and trimming. This table holds approximately 300,000 clones, around 90% found once. This TCR was recovered from a woman aged 25 to 39 with COVID-19, enrolled during active disease. Sequencing was done on a sample of peripheral blood. The chain is built from TRBV28 and TRBJ1-4; 10 positions match TRBD1. The CDR3 DNA sequence: TGTGCCAGCAGTTTGACAGGGGGCTTGTTGGAAAAACTGTTTTTT. It is translated as CASSLTGGLLEKLFF.